This T cell receptor (beta chain) stems from a study of CD8+CD57+ T cells in acquired aplastic anemia. Notes on the study in general: A set of twenty-nine CD8+ CDR3 sequences was shared between patients and controls, and these sequences appeared highly expressed in patients.

Points on this clonotype: Its antigen is unidentified. A much larger clone differs from this one at a single base, so this may be a read error.

The CDR3 runs 17 residues. Germline lookup yields CDR1 DFQATT and CDR2 SNEGSKA (reference sequence). Genomic DNA constituted the template upon which TCR beta VDJ and CDR3 profiling was performed. TCRdb reprocessed the reads with MiXCR, giving one entry per CDR3 protein. The sample lists a few hundred thousand distinct CDR3 sequences; roughly 50% were seen once. Sequenced patients had shown CD8+CD57+ cell expansion by flow cytometry. Patients were treatment-naive when blood was sampled. The clonotype originates from a human donor with aplastic anemia. J is TRBJ2-1 and V is TRBV20-1; TRBD1 aligns across 7 bases. The sequenced sample was sorted CD4+, CD8+, or CD8+CD57+ T cells (not recorded which) from PBMCs. The DNA for the CDR3 is TGCAGTGCTAATCGACCAACCCAGGGGGATTTTTACAATGTGCAGTTCTTC. Translating gives CSANRPTQGDFYNVQFF.